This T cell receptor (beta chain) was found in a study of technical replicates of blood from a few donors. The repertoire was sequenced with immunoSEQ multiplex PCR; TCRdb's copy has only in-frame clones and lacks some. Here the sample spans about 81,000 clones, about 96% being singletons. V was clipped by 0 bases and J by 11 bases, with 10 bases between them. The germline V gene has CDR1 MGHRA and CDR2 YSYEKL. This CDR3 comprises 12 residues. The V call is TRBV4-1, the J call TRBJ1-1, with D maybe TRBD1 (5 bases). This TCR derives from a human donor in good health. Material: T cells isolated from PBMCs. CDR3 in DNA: TGCGCCAGCAGCCAAGAGGGGGGTAACGCTTTCTTT. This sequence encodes CASSQEGGNAFF.